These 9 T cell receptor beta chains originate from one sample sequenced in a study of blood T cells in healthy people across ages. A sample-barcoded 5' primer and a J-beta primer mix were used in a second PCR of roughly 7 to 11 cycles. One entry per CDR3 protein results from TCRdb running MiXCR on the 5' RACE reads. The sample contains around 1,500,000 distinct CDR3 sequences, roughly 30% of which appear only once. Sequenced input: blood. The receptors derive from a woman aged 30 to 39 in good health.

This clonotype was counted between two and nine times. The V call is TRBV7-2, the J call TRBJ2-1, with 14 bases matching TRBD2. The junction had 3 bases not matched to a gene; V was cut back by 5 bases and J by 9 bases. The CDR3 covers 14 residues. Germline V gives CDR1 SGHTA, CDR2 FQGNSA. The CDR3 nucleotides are TGTGCCAGCAGCGCGGGACTAGCGGGAGCTGAGCAGTTCTTC. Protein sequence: CASSAGLAGAEQFF.

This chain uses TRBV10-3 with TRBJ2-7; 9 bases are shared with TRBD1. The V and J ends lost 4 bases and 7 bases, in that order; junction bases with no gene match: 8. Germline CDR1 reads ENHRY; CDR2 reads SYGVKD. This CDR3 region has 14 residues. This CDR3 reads CAISAPGQGGEQYF. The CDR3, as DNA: TGTGCCATCAGTGCCCCGGGACAGGGAGGTGAGCAGTACTTC.

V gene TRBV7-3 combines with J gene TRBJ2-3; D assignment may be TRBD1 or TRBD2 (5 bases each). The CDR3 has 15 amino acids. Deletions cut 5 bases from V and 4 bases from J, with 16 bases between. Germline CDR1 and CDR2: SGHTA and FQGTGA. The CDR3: CASSRDGTISDTQYF. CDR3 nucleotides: TGTGCCAGCAGCCGGGACGGAACTATCTCAGATACGCAGTATTTT. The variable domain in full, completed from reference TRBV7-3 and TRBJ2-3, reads GAGVSQTPSNKVTEKGKYVELRCDPISGHTALYWYRQSLGQGPEFLIYFQGTGAADDSGLPNDRFFAVRPEGSVSTLKIQRTERGDSAVYLCASSRDGTISDTQYFGPGTRLTVL.

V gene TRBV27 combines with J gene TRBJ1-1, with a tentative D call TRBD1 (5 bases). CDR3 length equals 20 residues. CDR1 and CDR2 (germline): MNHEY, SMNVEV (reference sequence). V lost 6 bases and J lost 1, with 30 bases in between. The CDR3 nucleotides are TGTGCCAGCAGCCCTACGGAACAGGTCGTCGCCCGTTGGGGGAACACTGAAGCTTTCTTT. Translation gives CASSPTEQVVARWGNTEAFF.

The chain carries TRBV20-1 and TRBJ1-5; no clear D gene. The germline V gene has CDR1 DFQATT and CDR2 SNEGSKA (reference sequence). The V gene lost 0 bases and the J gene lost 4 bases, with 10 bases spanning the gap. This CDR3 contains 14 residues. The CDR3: CSARDRESNQPQHF. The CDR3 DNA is TGCAGTGCTAGAGATAGGGAGAGTAATCAGCCCCAGCATTTT.

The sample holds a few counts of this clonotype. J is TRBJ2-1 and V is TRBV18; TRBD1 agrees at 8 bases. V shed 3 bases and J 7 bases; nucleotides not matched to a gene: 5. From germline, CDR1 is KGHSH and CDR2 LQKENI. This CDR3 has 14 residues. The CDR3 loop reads CASSPWTGKNEQFF. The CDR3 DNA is TGTGCCAGCTCACCTTGGACAGGGAAGAATGAGCAGTTCTTC.

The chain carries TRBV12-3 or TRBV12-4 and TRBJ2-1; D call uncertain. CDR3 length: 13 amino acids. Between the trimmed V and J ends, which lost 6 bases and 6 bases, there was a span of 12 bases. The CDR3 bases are TGTGCCAGCAGACTCGACGGCTTCAATGAGCAGTTCTTC. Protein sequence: CASRLDGFNEQFF.

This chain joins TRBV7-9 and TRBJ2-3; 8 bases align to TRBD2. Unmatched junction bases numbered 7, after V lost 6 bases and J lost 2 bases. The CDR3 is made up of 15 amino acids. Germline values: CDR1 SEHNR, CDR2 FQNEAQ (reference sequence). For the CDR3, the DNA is TGTGCCAGCAGGCAAAAGCGGGGGTCCACAGATACGCAGTATTTT. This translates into CASRQKRGSTDTQYF.

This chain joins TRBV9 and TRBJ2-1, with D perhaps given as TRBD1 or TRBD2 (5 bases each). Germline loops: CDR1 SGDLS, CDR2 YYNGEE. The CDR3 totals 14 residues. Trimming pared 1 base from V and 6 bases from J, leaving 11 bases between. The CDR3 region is CASSVTTGGNEQFF. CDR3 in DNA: TGTGCCAGCAGCGTAACTACAGGAGGCAATGAGCAGTTCTTC.